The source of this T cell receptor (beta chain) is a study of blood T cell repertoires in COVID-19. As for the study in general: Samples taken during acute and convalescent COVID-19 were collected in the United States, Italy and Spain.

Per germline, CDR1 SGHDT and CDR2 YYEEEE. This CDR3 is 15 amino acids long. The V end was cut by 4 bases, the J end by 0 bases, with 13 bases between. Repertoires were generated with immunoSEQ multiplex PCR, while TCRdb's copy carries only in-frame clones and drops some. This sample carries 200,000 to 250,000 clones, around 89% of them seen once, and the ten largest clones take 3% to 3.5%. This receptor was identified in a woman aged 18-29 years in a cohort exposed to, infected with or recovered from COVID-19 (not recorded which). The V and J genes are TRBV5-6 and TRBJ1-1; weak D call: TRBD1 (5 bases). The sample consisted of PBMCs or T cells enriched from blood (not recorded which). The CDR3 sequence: CASSELQEMNTEAFF. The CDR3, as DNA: TGTGCCAGCAGCGAATTACAGGAAATGAACACTGAAGCTTTCTTT.